Shown below are 22 T cell receptor beta chains from a single sample sequenced in a study of blood T cell repertoires in COVID-19. Here immunoSEQ multiplex PCR was the method, and the copy in TCRdb shows in-frame clones only, minus some. The table has under 250,000 clones, around 85% seen once; the top ten hold 6% to 9.5%. The sample taken for sequencing was peripheral blood. These receptors came from a woman of 80 years or more with acute or convalescent COVID-19.

The V call is TRBV28, the J call TRBJ1-2; 8 nucleotides align to TRBD1. V was clipped by 5 bases and J by 7 bases; unmatched bases: 3. This CDR3 comprises 12 residues. Germline loops: CDR1 MDHEN, CDR2 SYDVKM. CDR3 region: CASSQQGVGYTF. The CDR3 DNA sequence: TGTGCCAGCAGTCAACAGGGGGTTGGCTACACCTTC.

V usage is TRBV5-1 and J usage is TRBJ2-1; 9 bases are a match to TRBD2. Per germline, CDR1 SGHRS and CDR2 YFSETQ. V lost 3 bases to trimming and J lost 4 bases; unmatched junction nucleotides: 14. The CDR3 has 18 amino acids. Written as DNA, the CDR3 is TGCGCCAGCAGCTCCACGGAGCGGGGGGCCCCTAAATACAATGAGCAGTTCTTC. It translates to CASSSTERGAPKYNEQFF.

The V gene is TRBV7-9, the J gene TRBJ2-2; 9 positions agree with TRBD2. CDR3 length equals 13 residues. Germline values: CDR1 SEHNR, CDR2 FQNEAQ (reference sequence). CDR3 loop: CAVQREVPGELFF. The CDR3 DNA sequence: TGTGCTGTACAGCGGGAGGTCCCCGGGGAGCTGTTTTTT.

This clone occurred once. This chain uses TRBV6-4 with TRBJ1-2; 10 positions agree with TRBD1. Germline loops: CDR1 MRHNA, CDR2 SNTAGT. With V trimmed by 5 bases and J by 7 bases, 16 bases remained unmatched. This CDR3 spans 17 amino acids. The CDR3 DNA reads TGTGCCAGCAGTTCCTCGACAGGGGGCTACCCCGGGGGTGGCTACACCTTC. It yields the protein CASSSSTGGYPGGGYTF.

This clone occurred once. The chain's CDR3 is CASCGLGTYEQYF. The DNA of the CDR3 is TGTGCCAGCTGTGGACTAGGGACCTACGAGCAGTACTTC. The chain couples TRBV2 to TRBJ2-7; TRBD2 matches at 7 bases. J lost 2 bases, V lost 8 bases, and 6 bases had no gene match. The CDR3 has 13 amino acids. Looked up from germline, CDR1 is SNHLY and CDR2 is FYNNEI.

The chain recombines TRBV10-1 with TRBJ2-7, with 8 bases aligning to TRBD2. V lost 6 bases and J lost 3; bases outside the gene matches: 7. Germline CDR1 is WNHNN and CDR2 is SYGVQD (reference sequence). The CDR3 sequence is 14 residues long. For the CDR3, the DNA is TGCGCCAGCAGGAAGCGGGAGTGGTGCTACGAGCAGTACTTC. It codes for CASRKREWCYEQYF.

The chain is built from TRBV9 and TRBJ2-2, with 9 bases identical to TRBD2. The CDR3 is 16 amino acids. Germline-derived CDR1 and CDR2 are SGDLS and YYNGEE. The V and J ends lost 0 bases and 7 bases, in that order; junction bases with no gene match: 7. The CDR3 here is CASSVAASGMVGELFF. CDR3 DNA: TGTGCCAGCAGCGTAGCGGCTAGCGGGATGGTCGGGGAGCTGTTTTTT. The full variable domain, with the rest looked up from reference TRBV9 and TRBJ2-2, is DSGVTQTPKHLITATGQRVTLRCSPRSGDLSVYWYQQSLDQGLQFLIQYYNGEERAKGNILERFSAQQFPDLHSELNLSSLELGDSALYFCASSVAASGMVGELFFGEGSRLTVL.

This sequence joins TRBV7-3 and TRBJ2-7; 7 bases align to TRBD1. V dropped 5 bases and J dropped 3; count of bases not matched to a gene: 7. There are 14 residues in the CDR3. CDR1 is SGHTA and CDR2 is FQGTGA in the germline V gene. The CDR3 DNA follows: TGTGCCAGCAGCCCTTACCGGGACAGCTACGAGCAGTACTTC. It specifies CASSPYRDSYEQYF. Full variable domain (missing parts from reference TRBV7-3 and TRBJ2-7): GAGVSQTPSNKVTEKGKYVELRCDPISGHTALYWYRQSLGQGPEFLIYFQGTGAADDSGLPNDRFFAVRPEGSVSTLKIQRTERGDSAVYLCASSPYRDSYEQYFGPGTRLTVT.

The J gene is TRBJ1-4, the V gene TRBV12-5; 9 nucleotides agree with TRBD1. Trimming cost V 0 bases and J 10 bases; bases outside gene matches: 3. This CDR3 region has 14 residues. Germline V CDR1 and CDR2: LGHNT, FRNRAP. The CDR3: CASGLVQGQGKLFF. In DNA form, the CDR3 reads TGTGCTAGTGGTTTGGTACAGGGACAGGGAAAACTGTTTTTT.

The chain links TRBV5-5 to TRBJ1-4; no clear D. CDR3 length equals 13 residues. Germline lookup yields CDR1 SGHKS and CDR2 YYEKEE (reference sequence). V gave up 1 base and J gave up 8 bases, with 9 bases separating them. CDR3 DNA sequence: TGTGCCAGCAGCTTGTCGGGTGAGGAAAAACTGTTTTTT. Translation: CASSLSGEEKLFF.

In DNA, the CDR3 is TGTGCCAGCAGCCTGGGACAGAGTAATGAAAAACTGTTTTTT. Protein sequence: CASSLGQSNEKLFF. The rearrangement uses TRBV5-4 and TRBJ1-4; TRBD1 agrees at 7 bases. This CDR3 is built from 14 residues. Germline trimming cut 4 bases from V and 4 bases from J; bases unmatched to any gene: 4. Germline V gene data show CDR1 as SGHNT and CDR2 as YYREEE (reference sequence). The full variable domain, with the rest looked up from reference TRBV5-4 and TRBJ1-4, is ETGVTQSPTHLIKTRGQQVTLRCSSQSGHNTVSWYQQALGQGPQFIFQYYREEENGRGNFPPRFSGLQFPNYSSELNVNALELDDSALYLCASSLGQSNEKLFFGSGTQLSVL.

This clone was seen a few times. The V call is TRBV5-4, the J call TRBJ1-3; D is possibly TRBD1 (6 bases). Germline CDR1 reads SGHNT; CDR2 reads YYREEE (reference sequence). CDR3 length: 14 amino acids. The V gene lost 7 bases and the J gene lost 2 bases, with 13 bases spanning the gap. CDR3: CASGVQGAGNTIYF. CDR3 nucleotide sequence: TGTGCCAGCGGAGTACAGGGCGCTGGAAACACCATATATTTT.

J is TRBJ2-7 and V is TRBV7-2, with 12 bases identical to TRBD1. The V gene's germline CDR1 is SGHTA and CDR2 FQGNSA. This CDR3 is 15 amino acids long. Losses at the gene ends were 2 bases for V and 5 bases for J; bases not matched to a gene: 4. The CDR3 coding sequence is TGTGCCAGCAGCTTACTGGGACAGGGGGCTAACGAGCAGTACTTC. Its protein product is CASSLLGQGANEQYF.

This clone has just a few counts. The J gene is TRBJ1-6, the V gene TRBV27, with a possible D match to TRBD1 (5 bases). V was pared by 10 bases and J by 5 bases, with 9 bases between. This CDR3 has 12 residues. Germline CDR1 and CDR2: MNHEY and SMNVEV (reference sequence). The CDR3 nucleotides read TGTGCCACAGGGTGGAATAATTCACCCCTCCACTTT. Protein: CATGWNNSPLHF.

The chain recombines TRBV24-1 with TRBJ1-2, with D perhaps TRBD1 (6 bases). This CDR3 comprises 14 residues. The V gene's germline CDR1 is KGHDR and CDR2 SFDVKD. Trimming shortened V by 4 bases and J by 9 bases, and 17 bases separated the two germline ends. The CDR3 sequence is CATSEAGTPGSYTF. In nucleotides, the CDR3 is TGTGCCACCAGTGAAGCCGGGACACCCGGGAGCTACACCTTC.

This chain joins TRBV27 and TRBJ1-1, with TRBD1 matching over 7 bases. The V segment lost 2 bases and the J segment 1 base; nucleotides outside the gene matches: 1. This CDR3 is built from 14 residues. Per the germline V gene, CDR1 is MNHEY and CDR2 is SMNVEV (reference sequence). CDR3 protein: CASSLRGQNTEAFF. Here the CDR3 DNA reads TGTGCCAGCAGTTTAAGGGGGCAGAACACTGAAGCTTTCTTT.

The rearrangement links TRBV6-1 to TRBJ1-2, with 10 bases lining up with TRBD1. CDR3 length: 16 amino acids. The germline CDR1 and CDR2 sequences are MNHNS and SASEGT. The J segment lost 2 bases and the V segment lost 2 bases, leaving 5 bases of the junction unmatched. The CDR3 loop is CASSELRGQGNYGYTF. In nucleotides, the CDR3 is TGTGCCAGCAGTGAACTCCGGGGACAGGGGAACTATGGCTACACCTTC.

The chain joins TRBV6-5 to TRBJ2-5; D is unclear. CDR3 length: 15 amino acids. Germline loops: CDR1 MNHEY, CDR2 SVGAGI. With 0 bases removed from V and 3 bases from J, the gap between germline ends came to 11 bases. Here the CDR3 reads CASSYSGPPEETQYF. CDR3 DNA: TGTGCCAGCAGTTACTCGGGCCCCCCGGAAGAGACCCAGTACTTC.

J is TRBJ1-5 and V is TRBV30; D gene uncertain. The CDR3 loop spans 14 amino acids. The V end was cut by 3 bases, the J end by 0 bases, with 9 bases between. Germline CDR1 is GTSNPN and CDR2 is SVGIG (reference sequence). CDR3 in DNA: TGTGCCTGGAGCGCAGAAGATAGCAATCAGCCCCAGCATTTT. Translated: CAWSAEDSNQPQHF.

This sequence joins TRBV6-1 and TRBJ2-7; D ambiguous. Trimming left V 3 bases short and J 3 bases short, with 12 bases between. The CDR3 consists of 14 residues. The germline CDR1 and CDR2 sequences are MNHNS and SASEGT. The CDR3 DNA is TGTGCCAGCAGTGAGTCCGCGACAATCTACGAGCAGTACTTC. Protein sequence: CASSESATIYEQYF.

This clone was counted between two and nine times. The V and J genes are TRBV11-2 and TRBJ2-3; tentatively, D is TRBD2 (5 bases). CDR3 length: 15 residues. V was pared by 0 bases and J by 2 bases, with 9 bases between. In germline, CDR1 is SGHAT, CDR2 FQNNGV. Written as DNA, the CDR3 is TGTGCCAGCAGCTTAGACAGACTATACACAGATACGCAGTATTTT. Encoded protein: CASSLDRLYTDTQYF.

This chain links TRBV14 with TRBJ1-4; D is unresolved. The CDR3 covers 13 residues. CDR1 SGHDN and CDR2 FVKESK come from the germline V gene. V lost 2 bases, J lost 4 bases, and 5 bases lay in between. The CDR3 sequence is CASSQPFNEKLFF. The CDR3 DNA follows: TGTGCCAGCAGCCAACCGTTTAATGAAAAACTGTTTTTT.